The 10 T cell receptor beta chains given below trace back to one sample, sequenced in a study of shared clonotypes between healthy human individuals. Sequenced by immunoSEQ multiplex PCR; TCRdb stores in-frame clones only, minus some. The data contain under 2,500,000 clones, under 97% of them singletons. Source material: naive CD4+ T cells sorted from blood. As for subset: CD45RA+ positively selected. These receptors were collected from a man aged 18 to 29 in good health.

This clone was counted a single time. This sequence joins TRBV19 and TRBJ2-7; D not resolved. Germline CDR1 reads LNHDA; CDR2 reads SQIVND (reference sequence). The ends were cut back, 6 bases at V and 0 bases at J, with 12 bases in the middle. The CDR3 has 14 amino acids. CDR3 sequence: CASSRVWPSYEQYF. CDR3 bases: TGTGCCAGTAGCCGTGTGTGGCCCTCCTACGAGCAGTACTTC.

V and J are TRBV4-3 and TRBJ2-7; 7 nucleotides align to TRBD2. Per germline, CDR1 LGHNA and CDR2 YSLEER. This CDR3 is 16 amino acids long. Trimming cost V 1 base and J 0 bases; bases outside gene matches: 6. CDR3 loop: CASSQGEWTSSYEQYF. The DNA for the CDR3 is TGCGCCAGCAGCCAAGGAGAGTGGACTAGCTCCTACGAGCAGTACTTC.

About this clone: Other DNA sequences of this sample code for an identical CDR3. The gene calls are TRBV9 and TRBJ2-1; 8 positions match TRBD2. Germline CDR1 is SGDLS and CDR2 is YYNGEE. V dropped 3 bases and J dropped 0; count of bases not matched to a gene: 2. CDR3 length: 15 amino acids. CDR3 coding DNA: TGTGCCAGCAGCGCCAGCGGGAGCTCCTACAATGAGCAGTTCTTC. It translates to CASSASGSSYNEQFF.

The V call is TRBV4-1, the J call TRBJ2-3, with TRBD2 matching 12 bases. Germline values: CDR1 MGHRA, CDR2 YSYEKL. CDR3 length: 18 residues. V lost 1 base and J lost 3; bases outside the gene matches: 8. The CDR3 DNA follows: TGCGCCAGCAGCCAAGCCGAGACTAGCGGGGGATATACAGATACGCAGTATTTT. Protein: CASSQAETSGGYTDTQYF.

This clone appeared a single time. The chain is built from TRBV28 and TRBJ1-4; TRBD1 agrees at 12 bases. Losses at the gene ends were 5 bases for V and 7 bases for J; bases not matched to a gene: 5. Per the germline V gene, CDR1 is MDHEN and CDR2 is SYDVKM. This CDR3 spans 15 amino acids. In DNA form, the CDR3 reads TGTGCCAGCAGTAATCCGGGACAGGGGGCTGAAAAACTGTTTTTT. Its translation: CASSNPGQGAEKLFF.

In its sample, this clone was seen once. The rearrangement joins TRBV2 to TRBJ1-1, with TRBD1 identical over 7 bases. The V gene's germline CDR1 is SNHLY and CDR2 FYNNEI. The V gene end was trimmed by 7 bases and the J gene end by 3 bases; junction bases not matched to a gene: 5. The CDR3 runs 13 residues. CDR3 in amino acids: CASKTGLDTEAFF. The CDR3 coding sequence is TGTGCCAGCAAGACAGGGTTGGACACTGAAGCTTTCTTT.

The CDR3: CASSLVGRQGGNQPQHF. For the CDR3, the DNA is TGTGCCAGCAGCTTAGTTGGTCGACAGGGTGGCAATCAGCCCCAGCATTTT. The chain is built from TRBV7-2 and TRBJ1-5; 7 bases are a match to TRBD1. V shed 1 base, J shed 2 bases, and the junction held 8 bases outside the gene matches. This CDR3 is built from 17 residues. Looked up from germline, CDR1 is SGHTA and CDR2 is FQGNSA.

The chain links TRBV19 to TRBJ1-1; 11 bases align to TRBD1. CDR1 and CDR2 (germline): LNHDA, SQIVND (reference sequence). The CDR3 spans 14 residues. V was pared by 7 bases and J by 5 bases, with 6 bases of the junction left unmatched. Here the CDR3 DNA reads TGTGCCAGTAAGGACAGGGGGCGGTGGACTGAAGCTTTCTTT. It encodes CASKDRGRWTEAFF.

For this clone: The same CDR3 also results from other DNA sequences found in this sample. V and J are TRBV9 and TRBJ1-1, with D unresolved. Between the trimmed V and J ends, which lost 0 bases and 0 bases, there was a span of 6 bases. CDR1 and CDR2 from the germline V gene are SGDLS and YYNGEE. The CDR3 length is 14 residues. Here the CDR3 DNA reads TGTGCCAGCAGCGTAGGGCCCATGAACACTGAAGCTTTCTTT. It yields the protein CASSVGPMNTEAFF.

The CDR3 DNA follows: TGTGCCATCAGCGTACAGGGGGCGGGGACTGAAGCTTTCTTT. It is translated as CAISVQGAGTEAFF. The chain is built from TRBV10-3 and TRBJ1-1, with 9 bases matching TRBD1. The CDR3 is 14 residues long. Germline V gene data show CDR1 as ENHRY and CDR2 as SYGVKD. With 6 bases clipped from V and 5 bases from J, the junction kept 7 bases outside the gene matches.